This TCR beta chain was documented in a study of blood T cell repertoires in COVID-19. About the research overall: Samples of COVID-19 (acute and convalescent) were obtained from the United States, Italy and Spain. PBMCs, B-cell-depleted T cells, or T cells were the source of the cDNA or gDNA that made up the material.

Original processing notes: For nucleated cells, counts were estimated from reference gene primer amplification. Profiled with immunoSEQ multiplex PCR; TCRdb holds only in-frame clones, not every one. Clone size and the V and J calls come from that table; the DNA yielded D and trimming. Here the sample spans 250,000 to 300,000 clones, 86% being singletons. Seattle researchers signed up patients amid active infection and tracked them longitudinally. The CDR3 consists of 14 residues. Looked up from germline, CDR1 is MNHEY and CDR2 is SVGAGI. Trimming removed 6 bases from V and 2 bases from J; junction bases left unmatched: 5.

The sequenced material came from peripheral blood. The chain recombines TRBV6-5 with TRBJ2-7; 9 nucleotides match TRBD1. The TCR originated in a woman in her twenties or thirties with COVID-19, enrolled during active disease. The CDR3 DNA follows: TGTGCCAGCAGACGGGACAGGGTTACCTACGAGCAGTACTTC. This sequence encodes CASRRDRVTYEQYF.